Sequencing of this T cell receptor (beta chain) was carried out in a study of identifying expanded T cells in peripheral blood (dated by TCRdb to the late 2010s). Some background on the complete study: Technical replicates were generated by sequencing separate aliquots of the same genomic DNA pool, and four replicates were compared pairwise. What the work shows at the level of the full study, not this receptor alone: Across all healthy-donor time intervals, the beta-binomial model significantly lowered both the number of clones called differentially abundant and the false-positive rate. Across all healthy donors, variance in clone template counts between approximately 2-week samples was found to increase significantly with total template count. The authors expected that over much longer intervals, such as months to years, biological variance in healthy repertoires might increase even further. Between technical replicates the binomial model flagged roughly 1.2 differentially abundant clones, whereas over roughly two weeks the binomial model flagged about 15 and over approximately four weeks approximately 18.

A note on this clone: What this receptor recognizes is not known. It has no much larger one-base neighbor in the sample; base qualities were not kept.

TCRbeta CDR3 regions were profiled by bias-controlled multiplex PCR amplification of genomic DNA with the immunoSEQ Assay. The original pipeline was this. The absolute abundance of each unique TCRbeta CDR3 region was quantified after sequences were collapsed and filtered. Two models were used to test differential abundance: a binomial model (Fisher-equivalent) and a beta-binomial model that adds time-dependent variance fitted from healthy donors. Clones with fewer than 5 combined templates were excluded, and clones with Benjamini-Hochberg FDR below 0.01 were called differentially abundant. The form v = (b*log(k)+a)^2 was used to model beta-binomial variance as a function of total template count across the two samples. Sourced from immuneACCESS, this table was stored by TCRdb with only in-frame sequences that have V and J called. A share of the clones is absent; for the studies checked, an unresolved V gene accounts for under half, and the remainder has no known explanation. V, J and clone size are taken as reported in that table, and D and trimming were inferred from the DNA itself. In all, the sample holds 50,000 to 60,000 clones, and about 80% of those were seen once. In total, the top ten clones hold around a sixth of the sample.

During the collection period, no immune events, such as infections, were documented for the healthy donors. Time-dependent variance in a beta-binomial model of T-cell clone differential abundance was calibrated using healthy-donor blood repertoires as a training cohort. The training cohort was composed of roughly ten healthy donors, 3 female and 7 male. An age range of about 29 to 65 years, with an average of roughly 40 years, was recorded for the donors. Obtained from a commercial supplier, whole blood was collected from each healthy donor at three time points set about 2 weeks apart. For immunosequencing, genomic DNA was extracted from whole blood that had not been sorted. This TCR derives from a person aged 18 to 75 in good health. Sequenced input: blood.

CDR3 loop: CASTQGNYGYTF. Here is the DNA: TGTGCCAGCACCCAAGGAAACTATGGCTACACCTTC. The chain was built from TRBV6-5 and TRBJ1-2; there is no confident call for the D gene. From the cysteine through the phenylalanine, the CDR3 covers 12 amino acids. CDR3 DNA only is kept here, 36 bases in frame from base 1. For CDR1 and CDR2, the germline V gene lists MNHEY and SVGAGI. A distance of 8 bases separates the germline ends of V and J, which lose 7 bases and 2 bases respectively.